These 5 T cell receptor beta chains share one sample of origin, sequenced in a study of cytomegalovirus exposure and HLA in healthy donors. This PCR relied on a set of 60 Vbeta primers and 13 Jbeta primers. The protocol was immunoSEQ multiplex PCR, while the TCRdb copy is restricted to in-frame clones and leaves out a portion. The sample has about 130,000 clones, around 85% seen once. Sample: PBMCs. These receptors originate from a man aged 18 to 35 in good health and CMV-seropositive.

This chain connects TRBV2 to TRBJ2-1; TRBD2 matches 10 bases. Per germline, CDR1 SNHLY and CDR2 FYNNEI. The J segment lost 10 bases and the V segment lost 4 bases, leaving 7 bases of the junction unmatched. This CDR3 region has 14 residues. CDR3 DNA sequence: TGTGCCAGCAGTGTCACTAGCGGGGTCCCAGAGCAGTTCTTC. It yields the protein CASSVTSGVPEQFF.

V gene TRBV4-1 combines with J gene TRBJ2-7, with D perhaps TRBD1 (7 bases). Germline V gives CDR1 MGHRA, CDR2 YSYEKL. The CDR3 has 13 residues. The ends were cut back, 4 bases at V and 4 bases at J, with 11 bases in the middle. CDR3 sequence: CASSLAGGYEQYF. The CDR3 DNA sequence: TGCGCCAGCAGCCTGGCAGGGGGGTACGAGCAGTACTTC.

The table lists this clone with a count of one. The chain is built from TRBV9 and TRBJ2-1, with a possible D match to TRBD2 (6 bases). Trimming took off 4 bases at V and 7 bases at J, with 12 bases between the two ends. This CDR3 is 13 amino acids long. Germline values: CDR1 SGDLS, CDR2 YYNGEE. Written as DNA, the CDR3 is TGTGCCAGCAGCCGGGGGAGATGGAATGAGCAGTTCTTC. Amino acid sequence: CASSRGRWNEQFF.

The chain employs TRBV9 and TRBJ2-7, with a possible D match to TRBD1 (5 bases). This CDR3 region has 15 residues. The germline CDR1 and CDR2 sequences are SGDLS and YYNGEE. Trimming took 0 bases from V and 0 from J, leaving 10 bases between them. CDR3 amino acids: CASSVGRGPSYEQYF. CDR3 in DNA: TGTGCCAGCAGCGTAGGAAGGGGTCCCTCCTACGAGCAGTACTTC.

This chain links TRBV5-4 with TRBJ1-2; no reliable D call. Trimming removed 4 bases from V and 0 bases from J, with 16 bases in between. This CDR3 has 16 amino acids. Looked up from germline, CDR1 is SGHNT and CDR2 is YYREEE (reference sequence). This CDR3 is CASSPTGGSSNYGYTF. CDR3 DNA: TGTGCCAGCAGCCCCACCGGCGGCAGCTCTAACTATGGCTACACCTTC.